This TCR beta chain emerged from a study of blood T cells in healthy people across ages. In this sample, this clonotype turned up a few times. With a J-beta primer mix and a sample-barcoded 5' primer, a second PCR ran about 7 to 11 cycles. Individual samples furnished no less than 2.5 million CDR3-containing paired-end reads apiece. TCRdb fed the 5' RACE reads into MiXCR, producing one record per CDR3 protein. The data show about 510,000 distinct CDR3 sequences, approximately 26% seen once. Trimming stripped 6 bases from V and 2 bases from J, with 10 bases between. Germline CDR1 DFQATT, CDR2 SNEGSKA (reference sequence). The CDR3 has 12 amino acids. These data also featured in a second study, about T cells of mothers and their children.

The rearrangement uses TRBV20-1 and TRBJ1-1; no firm D call. Sequencing was done on a sample of blood. This sequence originates from a boy between 2 and 10 years old in good health. DNA for the CDR3: TGCAGTGCCCCGATGGGTAACACTGAAGCTTTCTTT. Its translation: CSAPMGNTEAFF.